These T cell receptor beta chains were read from a single sample in a study of T cell responses to AZD1222 COVID-19 vaccine. This table comes from immunoSEQ multiplex PCR, and its TCRdb copy is limited to in-frame clones, with some not included. The sample carries some 190,000 clones, 80% to 95% recorded once. Source: peripheral blood, taken 28 days after the second AZD1222 dose. These TCRs come from an adult who received the AZD1222 COVID-19 vaccine. Each CDR3 is given with its conserved first and last residue. The order of the fields is CDR3 length, V gene, clone size, CDR3 protein. A clone size is listed for some rows: how often the clone was seen (once, few, many), or a class if it is expanded.

len: 12; v_gene: TRBV2; abundance: .; CDR3aa: CASRRDGSEAFF
len: 13; v_gene: TRBV19; abundance: .; CDR3aa: CASSPGFDYEQYF
len: 11; v_gene: TRBV10-1; abundance: .; CDR3aa: CASSDGETQYF
len: 16; v_gene: TRBV7-9; abundance: .; CDR3aa: CASSSTGALAKNIQYF
len: 15; v_gene: TRBV4-1; abundance: .; CDR3aa: CASSRSLGGPEKLFF
len: 14; v_gene: TRBV13; abundance: once; CDR3aa: CASSLGTPGETQYF
len: 15; v_gene: TRBV18; abundance: .; CDR3aa: CASSPGAASNYGYTF
len: 14; v_gene: TRBV5-4; abundance: .; CDR3aa: CASSFGAPLYEQYF
len: 17; v_gene: TRBV5-1; abundance: .; CDR3aa: CASSPLAATGENTEAFF
len: 15; v_gene: TRBV19; abundance: once; CDR3aa: CASSVIAGAGNEQFF
len: 15; v_gene: TRBV4-1; abundance: .; CDR3aa: CASSQDRQGANTIYF
len: 15; v_gene: TRBV6-5; abundance: .; CDR3aa: CASSSRDKFYNEQFF
len: 14; v_gene: TRBV5-1; abundance: .; CDR3aa: CASSVSDSNQPQHF
len: 16; v_gene: TRBV5-1; abundance: .; CDR3aa: CASSLVFGISTDTQYF
len: 13; v_gene: TRBV9; abundance: once; CDR3aa: CAKRGANNQPQHF
len: 12; v_gene: TRBV5-5; abundance: .; CDR3aa: CASSRDFGEQYF
len: 14; v_gene: TRBV7-8; abundance: .; CDR3aa: CASIGRSTTYEQYF
len: 14; v_gene: TRBV9; abundance: .; CDR3aa: CASSVTMGSNEQYF
len: 12; v_gene: TRBV30; abundance: .; CDR3aa: CAWSVSNYGYTF
len: 19; v_gene: TRBV10-3; abundance: .; CDR3aa: CAISGHTGQGSTNTGELFF
len: 15; v_gene: TRBV6-1; abundance: once; CDR3aa: CASSEGSGGFYEQYF
len: 16; v_gene: TRBV7-3; abundance: .; CDR3aa: CASSFSSGKTSNEQFF
len: 15; v_gene: TRBV27; abundance: .; CDR3aa: CASSLRGSSGNTIYF
len: 13; v_gene: TRBV19; abundance: .; CDR3aa: CASAEREVDEQYF
len: 17; v_gene: TRBV13; abundance: .; CDR3aa: CASSLGRGAGVTDTQYF
len: 16; v_gene: TRBV11-3; abundance: .; CDR3aa: CASSPVGQSSYNEQFF
len: 14; v_gene: TRBV6-5; abundance: .; CDR3aa: CASRLGASATEAFF
len: 17; v_gene: TRBV10-2; abundance: .; CDR3aa: CASSPPGLAGDYNEQFF
len: 15; v_gene: TRBV18; abundance: .; CDR3aa: CASSPPDRGVNWQFF
len: 13; v_gene: TRBV7-9; abundance: .; CDR3aa: CASSPRPTGELFF
len: 15; v_gene: TRBV2; abundance: .; CDR3aa: CASSEDGFYNQPQHF
len: 14; v_gene: TRBV10-3; abundance: .; CDR3aa: CAISESREKYEQYF
len: 15; v_gene: TRBV10-3; abundance: .; CDR3aa: CAISESRDGPTEAFF
len: 14; v_gene: TRBV18; abundance: .; CDR3aa: CASSPGPHGNTIYF
len: 14; v_gene: TRBV2; abundance: .; CDR3aa: CASSEEGYPYEQYF
len: 13; v_gene: TRBV7-2; abundance: .; CDR3aa: CASSLLEGSGYTF
len: 18; v_gene: TRBV9; abundance: .; CDR3aa: CASSPTTGRPSGANVLTF
len: 13; v_gene: TRBV10-2; abundance: .; CDR3aa: CASSLVVETEAFF
len: 14; v_gene: TRBV7-9; abundance: .; CDR3aa: CASSFPQGGDGYTF
len: 13; v_gene: TRBV6-6; abundance: .; CDR3aa: CASSYTSGTEAFF
len: 13; v_gene: TRBV27; abundance: .; CDR3aa: CASRPWGSHEQYF
len: 14; v_gene: TRBV5-1; abundance: .; CDR3aa: CASRLGTGQETQYF
len: 14; v_gene: TRBV6-5; abundance: once; CDR3aa: CASSPGDAGEKLFF
len: 14; v_gene: TRBV2; abundance: .; CDR3aa: CASSETSASGEQYF
len: 16; v_gene: TRBV5-1; abundance: .; CDR3aa: CASSSPLRASTDTQYF
len: 12; v_gene: TRBV7-9; abundance: .; CDR3aa: CASSLENSPLHF
len: 16; v_gene: TRBV5-1; abundance: .; CDR3aa: CASSLYISGTRETQYF
len: 17; v_gene: TRBV19; abundance: .; CDR3aa: CASSILIGQVNNQPQHF
len: 18; v_gene: TRBV4-3; abundance: .; CDR3aa: CASSQEVYGVGGANVLTF
len: 15; v_gene: TRBV19; abundance: .; CDR3aa: CASSTGTPYNSPLHF
len: 13; v_gene: TRBV7-2; abundance: .; CDR3aa: CASSSQGGNEQYF
len: 13; v_gene: TRBV7-8; abundance: .; CDR3aa: CASSLNRDSPLHF
len: 19; v_gene: TRBV14; abundance: few; CDR3aa: CASSSRGDRDLSYKETQYF
len: 14; v_gene: TRBV30; abundance: once; CDR3aa: CAWSDGQSYQPQHF
len: 11; v_gene: TRBV2; abundance: .; CDR3aa: CASSPGPGAYF
len: 13; v_gene: TRBV9; abundance: .; CDR3aa: CASSVTGATEAFF
len: 15; v_gene: TRBV5-1; abundance: .; CDR3aa: CASRGRDLSYNEQFF